This T cell receptor beta chain was observed in a study of blood T cell repertoires in COVID-19. TCRdb's copy holds only in-frame clones and misses some; the assay was immunoSEQ multiplex PCR. The data hold about 260,000 clones, with 70% to 90% observed a single time. This clone occurred once. The CDR3 runs 12 residues. V shed 0 bases and J shed 6 bases, with 4 bases lying between them. Looked up from germline, CDR1 is SGHNT and CDR2 is YYREEE (reference sequence). Material for sequencing was PBMCs or T cells enriched from blood (not recorded which). The source of this sequence is a man aged 45-65 years who had been exposed to COVID-19. The rearrangement uses TRBV5-4 and TRBJ1-5; D call uncertain. CDR3 nucleotides: TGTGCCAGCAGCTTGGACTCTCAGCCCCAGCATTTT. This translates into CASSLDSQPQHF.